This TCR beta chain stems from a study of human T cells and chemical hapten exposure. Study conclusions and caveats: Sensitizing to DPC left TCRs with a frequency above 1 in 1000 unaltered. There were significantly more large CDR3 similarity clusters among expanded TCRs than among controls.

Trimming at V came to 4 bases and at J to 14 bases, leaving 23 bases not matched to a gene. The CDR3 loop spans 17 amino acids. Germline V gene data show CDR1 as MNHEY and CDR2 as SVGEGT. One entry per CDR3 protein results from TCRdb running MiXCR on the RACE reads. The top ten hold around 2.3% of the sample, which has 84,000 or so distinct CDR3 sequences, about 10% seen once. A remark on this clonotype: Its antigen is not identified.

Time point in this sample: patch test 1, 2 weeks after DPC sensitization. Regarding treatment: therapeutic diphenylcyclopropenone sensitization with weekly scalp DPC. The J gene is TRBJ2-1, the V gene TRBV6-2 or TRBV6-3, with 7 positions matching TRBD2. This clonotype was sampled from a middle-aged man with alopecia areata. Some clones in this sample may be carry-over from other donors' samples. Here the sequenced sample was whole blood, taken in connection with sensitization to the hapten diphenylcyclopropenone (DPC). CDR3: CASSSARLAYNVESEFF. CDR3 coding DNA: TGTGCCAGCAGTTCCGCCCGACTAGCCTACAATGTTGAGTCGGAGTTCTTC.